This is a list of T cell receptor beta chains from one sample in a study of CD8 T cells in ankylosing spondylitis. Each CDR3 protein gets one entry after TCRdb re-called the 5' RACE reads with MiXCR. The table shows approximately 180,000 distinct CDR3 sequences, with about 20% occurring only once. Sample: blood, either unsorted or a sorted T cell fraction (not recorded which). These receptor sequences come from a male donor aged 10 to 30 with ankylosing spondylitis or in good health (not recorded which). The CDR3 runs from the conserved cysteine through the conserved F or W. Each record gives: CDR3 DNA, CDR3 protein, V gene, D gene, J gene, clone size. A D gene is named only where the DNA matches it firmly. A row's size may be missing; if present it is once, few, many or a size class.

DNA: TGTGCCAGCAGCTCGACAGGGGTTGCCTACGAGCAGTACTTC; CDR3: CASSSTGVAYEQYF; V: TRBV11-1; D: TRBD1; J: TRBJ2-7; size: many
DNA: TGCGCCAGCAGGGTCGGACTAGCGGAGACCTACGAGCAGTACTTC; CDR3: CASRVGLAETYEQYF; V: TRBV5-1; D: TRBD2; J: TRBJ2-7; size: many
DNA: TGTGCCAGCAGTTACATCAACACAGATACGCAGTATTTT; CDR3: CASSYINTDTQYF; V: TRBV6-2/TRBV6-3; D: -; J: TRBJ2-3; size: many
DNA: TGTGCCAGCAGCTTGAGGCTAGCTGAGCCCTACGAGCAGTACTTC; CDR3: CASSLRLAEPYEQYF; V: TRBV5-6; D: -; J: TRBJ2-7; size: many
DNA: TGCAGTGCTAGAGATCGGATCCTAGCGGGAGAAATCAATGAGCAGTTCTTC; CDR3: CSARDRILAGEINEQFF; V: TRBV20-1; D: TRBD2; J: TRBJ2-1; size: many
DNA: TGTGCCACCAGCAGAGTCTTGGCTAGCGTGGACAATGAGCAGTTCTTC; CDR3: CATSRVLASVDNEQFF; V: TRBV15; D: -; J: TRBJ2-1; size: few
DNA: TGTGCCAGCAGGGTGACTGGATCCGGGGCCAACGTCCTGACTTTC; CDR3: CASRVTGSGANVLTF; V: TRBV6-5; D: -; J: TRBJ2-6; size: -
DNA: TGCGCCAGCAGCCCAGCGGGAGGCTCCTACAATGAGCAGTTCTTC; CDR3: CASSPAGGSYNEQFF; V: TRBV5-1; D: TRBD2; J: TRBJ2-1; size: many
DNA: TGCGCCAGCAGCTCTACTAGCTCTGGGGCCAACGTCCTGACTTTC; CDR3: CASSSTSSGANVLTF; V: TRBV5-1; D: -; J: TRBJ2-6; size: many
DNA: TGCAGTGCTAGAAATGACAGGGGGGCCTACGAGCAGTACTTC; CDR3: CSARNDRGAYEQYF; V: TRBV20-1; D: TRBD1; J: TRBJ2-7; size: many
DNA: TGTGCCTGGAGACCCCCCGTCCCTAATGAGCAGTTCTTC; CDR3: CAWRPPVPNEQFF; V: TRBV30; D: -; J: TRBJ2-1; size: many
DNA: TGTGCCAGCAGTTACCTGGGTCCCGGGGAGCTGTTTTTT; CDR3: CASSYLGPGELFF; V: TRBV6-2/TRBV6-3; D: -; J: TRBJ2-2; size: many
DNA: TGCAGTGCTAGAGATGATCGTGGAGGACTTAAAGATACGCAGTATTTT; CDR3: CSARDDRGGLKDTQYF; V: TRBV20-1; D: -; J: TRBJ2-3; size: -
DNA: TGTGCCAGCAGTCTCCGGACTAGCGGGAGATTACAGTTCTTC; CDR3: CASSLRTSGRLQFF; V: TRBV12-3/TRBV12-4; D: TRBD2; J: TRBJ2-1; size: many
DNA: TGTGCCAGCAGCGCCCGGTTGAGGTTCGAAGAGACCCAGTACTTC; CDR3: CASSARLRFEETQYF; V: TRBV3-1; D: -; J: TRBJ2-5; size: many
DNA: TGTGCCAGCAGCTCGGAAACAGGATACTATGGCTACACCTTC; CDR3: CASSSETGYYGYTF; V: TRBV5-6; D: -; J: TRBJ1-2; size: many
DNA: TGTGCCAGCAGCCCTCAAGTAGCCAAAAACATTCAGTACTTC; CDR3: CASSPQVAKNIQYF; V: TRBV3-1; D: -; J: TRBJ2-4; size: -
DNA: TGTGCCAGCAGTTATCAAGGCAGGCTTGCTGAAGCTTTCTTT; CDR3: CASSYQGRLAEAFF; V: TRBV6-6; D: -; J: TRBJ1-1; size: many
DNA: TGTGCCACCAGTGATGGACTAGCGGGAGGGCAGGGTGAGCAGTTCTTC; CDR3: CATSDGLAGGQGEQFF; V: TRBV24-1; D: TRBD2; J: TRBJ2-1; size: many
DNA: TGCAGCGGGGGACGTGGCTACGAGCAGTACTTC; CDR3: CSGGRGYEQYF; V: TRBV29-1; D: -; J: TRBJ2-7; size: many
DNA: TGCGCCAGCAGCCAGGAAACGGGGGACCTTCTCCGCGATGAGCAGTTCTTC; CDR3: CASSQETGDLLRDEQFF; V: TRBV4-1; D: -; J: TRBJ2-1; size: many
DNA: TGCAGCGGGGACAGGAGTGGGATGAACACTGAAGCTTTCTTT; CDR3: CSGDRSGMNTEAFF; V: TRBV29-1; D: TRBD1; J: TRBJ1-1; size: many
DNA: TGTGCCAGCAGTTTAGCGCGACAGCGGGAGCCGGAGGAGACCCAGTACTTC; CDR3: CASSLARQREPEETQYF; V: TRBV12-3/TRBV12-4; D: TRBD2; J: TRBJ2-5; size: many
DNA: TGTGCCAGCAGTCCGGGACTCGGGGGATACGAGCAGTACTTC; CDR3: CASSPGLGGYEQYF; V: TRBV12-3/TRBV12-4; D: -; J: TRBJ2-7; size: many
DNA: TGTGCCATCAGTGGCAATGGCGGATACGAGCAGTACTTC; CDR3: CAISGNGGYEQYF; V: TRBV10-3; D: -; J: TRBJ2-7; size: many
DNA: TGTGCCAGCAGCTTAGCGTCAACTATTAACACCGGGGAGCTGTTTTTT; CDR3: CASSLASTINTGELFF; V: TRBV7-2; D: -; J: TRBJ2-2; size: many
DNA: TGTGCCAGCTCACAGGGACAGGTGTCTTCGAACACTGAAGCTTTCTTT; CDR3: CASSQGQVSSNTEAFF; V: TRBV18; D: TRBD1; J: TRBJ1-1; size: -
DNA: TGTGCCAGCAGTTTATACAGGGAGCAGTTCTTC; CDR3: CASSLYREQFF; V: TRBV12-3/TRBV12-4; D: -; J: TRBJ2-1; size: many
DNA: TGTGCCAGCAGTTACTCCCACGAACAACGCACAGATACGCAGTATTTT; CDR3: CASSYSHEQRTDTQYF; V: TRBV6-5; D: -; J: TRBJ2-3; size: many
DNA: TGCGCCAGCAGGGGGTGGAGGGCGTCCACAGATACGCAGTATTTT; CDR3: CASRGWRASTDTQYF; V: TRBV10-2; D: -; J: TRBJ2-3; size: -
DNA: TGTGCCAGCGATAGTAGCGGGAGATCCTACAATGAGCAGTTCTTC; CDR3: CASDSSGRSYNEQFF; V: TRBV9; D: TRBD2; J: TRBJ2-1; size: -
DNA: TGTGCCAGCAGCATAACAGGGTTTCCTCAGCCCCAGCATTTT; CDR3: CASSITGFPQPQHF; V: TRBV5-5; D: -; J: TRBJ1-5; size: many
DNA: TGTGCCAGCAGTCCCGGACTAGCGGACTCCTACAATGAGCAGTTCTTC; CDR3: CASSPGLADSYNEQFF; V: TRBV6-4; D: TRBD2; J: TRBJ2-1; size: many
DNA: TGCAGTGCTAGATTTAGCGGGTCCCTAGCCTTC; CDR3: CSARFSGSLAF; V: TRBV20-1; D: TRBD2; J: TRBJ2-1; size: many
DNA: TGTGCCAGACTAGCGGGGTCAATCACAGATACGCAGTATTTT; CDR3: CARLAGSITDTQYF; V: TRBV21-1; D: -; J: TRBJ2-3; size: many
DNA: TGCGCCAGCAGCTTGGAGGACCCTCGCAATCAGCCCCAGCATTTT; CDR3: CASSLEDPRNQPQHF; V: TRBV5-1; D: -; J: TRBJ1-5; size: many
DNA: TGTGCCAGCGGGGACAGGGAATACGAGCAGTACTTC; CDR3: CASGDREYEQYF; V: TRBV9; D: TRBD1; J: TRBJ2-7; size: -
DNA: TGTGCCAGCAGTGATTCGGACAGGGCGGGAGAAAAACTGTTTTTT; CDR3: CASSDSDRAGEKLFF; V: TRBV25-1; D: TRBD1; J: TRBJ1-4; size: many
DNA: TGCAGCGTTGAAGGGGCGCCGGGGACTGAAGCTTTCTTT; CDR3: CSVEGAPGTEAFF; V: TRBV29-1; D: -; J: TRBJ1-1; size: many
DNA: TGTGCCAGCAGCAAGGGGAAGCGAACCTACGAGCAGTACTTC; CDR3: CASSKGKRTYEQYF; V: TRBV27; D: -; J: TRBJ2-7; size: many
DNA: TGCAGCGCCGATTTGACAGCGGAGCAGTACTTC; CDR3: CSADLTAEQYF; V: TRBV29-1; D: -; J: TRBJ2-7; size: many
DNA: TGTGCCAGCAGCCCCGGACAGGATCCCTACGAGCAGTACTTC; CDR3: CASSPGQDPYEQYF; V: TRBV3-1; D: TRBD1; J: TRBJ2-7; size: many
DNA: TGCAGCGTTGTTGGGGCAGGGCGAATTGGCATTCAGTACTTC; CDR3: CSVVGAGRIGIQYF; V: TRBV29-1; D: -; J: TRBJ2-4; size: many
DNA: TGCAGTGCTAGAGAGCCTAGGACAAGGACCTACCCCCAAGAGACCCAGTACTTC; CDR3: CSAREPRTRTYPQETQYF; V: TRBV20-1; D: -; J: TRBJ2-5; size: -
DNA: TGTGCCAGTAGCCCAGCGGGAGGGGCCTACAATGAGCAGTTCTTC; CDR3: CASSPAGGAYNEQFF; V: TRBV19; D: TRBD2; J: TRBJ2-1; size: many
DNA: TGTGCCAGCAGCTTAATGGGAGGTGAAAAACTGTTTTTT; CDR3: CASSLMGGEKLFF; V: TRBV7-9; D: -; J: TRBJ1-4; size: few
DNA: TGTGCCAGCTCACCAAATTCAGCGGGAGGGTACAATGAGCAGTTCTTC; CDR3: CASSPNSAGGYNEQFF; V: TRBV18; D: TRBD2; J: TRBJ2-1; size: many
DNA: TGCAGTGCTAGAATCCCGGGATTCGACAATGAGCAGTTCTTC; CDR3: CSARIPGFDNEQFF; V: TRBV20-1; D: -; J: TRBJ2-1; size: many
DNA: TGTGCCAGCAGCCTAACGGGGACTAGCGGGCAAGAGACCCAGTACTTC; CDR3: CASSLTGTSGQETQYF; V: TRBV4-2; D: TRBD2; J: TRBJ2-5; size: many
DNA: TGCAGTGCTCGTCGGGAGCGTACCACAGATACGCAGTATTTT; CDR3: CSARRERTTDTQYF; V: TRBV20-1; D: -; J: TRBJ2-3; size: few
DNA: TGTGCCACCAGTGATTTGATTACTAGCGGGGACACCGGGGAGCTGTTTTTT; CDR3: CATSDLITSGDTGELFF; V: TRBV24-1; D: TRBD2; J: TRBJ2-2; size: -
DNA: TGTGCCAGCAGTTCCGGAGTATCGCCCGAAAAACTGTTTTTT; CDR3: CASSSGVSPEKLFF; V: TRBV12-3/TRBV12-4; D: -; J: TRBJ1-4; size: few
DNA: TGTGCCAGCAGCCCCGGGACAGGACCTACAAATGAGCAGTTCTTC; CDR3: CASSPGTGPTNEQFF; V: TRBV2; D: TRBD1; J: TRBJ2-1; size: many
DNA: TGTGCCAGCAGTACCACACAGAACACTGAAGCTTTCTTT; CDR3: CASSTTQNTEAFF; V: TRBV12-3/TRBV12-4; D: -; J: TRBJ1-1; size: -
DNA: TGTGCCAGCAGCCGAGGAGGGGCGGCGGGCTACACCTTC; CDR3: CASSRGGAAGYTF; V: TRBV12-3/TRBV12-4; D: -; J: TRBJ1-2; size: many
DNA: TGTGCCAGCACCACACTTGCGGGACCGTCCGAGCAGTACTTC; CDR3: CASTTLAGPSEQYF; V: TRBV27; D: -; J: TRBJ2-7; size: -
DNA: TGCAGTGCTACCACTCCCTTTCATGAAAAACTGTTTTTT; CDR3: CSATTPFHEKLFF; V: TRBV20-1; D: -; J: TRBJ1-4; size: -
DNA: TGCAGTGCTAGGTCTAGCGGGATAGCCTACGAGCAGTACTTC; CDR3: CSARSSGIAYEQYF; V: TRBV20-1; D: TRBD2; J: TRBJ2-7; size: many
DNA: TGTGCCAGCAGTGAATATGGCGCGAACACCGGGGAGCTGTTTTTT; CDR3: CASSEYGANTGELFF; V: TRBV25-1; D: -; J: TRBJ2-2; size: -
DNA: TGTGCCAGCTCACCACTCCGGGGGTATCAGCCCCAGCATTTT; CDR3: CASSPLRGYQPQHF; V: TRBV18; D: -; J: TRBJ1-5; size: many